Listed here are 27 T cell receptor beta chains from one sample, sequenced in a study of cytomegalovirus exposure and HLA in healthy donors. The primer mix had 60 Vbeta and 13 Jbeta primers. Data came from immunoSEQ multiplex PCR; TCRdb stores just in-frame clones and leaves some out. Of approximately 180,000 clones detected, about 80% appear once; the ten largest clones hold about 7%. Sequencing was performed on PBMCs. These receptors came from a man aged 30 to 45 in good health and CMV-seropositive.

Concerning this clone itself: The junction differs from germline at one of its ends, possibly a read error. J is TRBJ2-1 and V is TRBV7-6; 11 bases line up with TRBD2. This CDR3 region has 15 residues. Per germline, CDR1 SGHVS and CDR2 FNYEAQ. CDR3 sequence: CASSLAGGAYNEQFF. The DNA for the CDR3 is TGTGCCAGCAGCCTAGCGGGAGGAGCCTACAATGAGCAGTTCTTC.

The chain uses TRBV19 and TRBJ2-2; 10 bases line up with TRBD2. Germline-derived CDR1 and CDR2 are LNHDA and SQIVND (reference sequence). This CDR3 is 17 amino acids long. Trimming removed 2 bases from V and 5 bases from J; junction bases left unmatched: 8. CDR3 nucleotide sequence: TGTGCCAGTAGTATACCTCCCAGCGGGAGGGTAACCGGGGAGCTGTTTTTT. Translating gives CASSIPPSGRVTGELFF.

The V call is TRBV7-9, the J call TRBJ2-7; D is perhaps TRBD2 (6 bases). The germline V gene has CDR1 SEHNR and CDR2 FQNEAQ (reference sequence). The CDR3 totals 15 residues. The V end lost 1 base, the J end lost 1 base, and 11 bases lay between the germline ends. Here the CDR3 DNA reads TGTGCCAGCAGCTTAGTCGGGGGAAGATCCTACGAGCAGTACTTC. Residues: CASSLVGGRSYEQYF.

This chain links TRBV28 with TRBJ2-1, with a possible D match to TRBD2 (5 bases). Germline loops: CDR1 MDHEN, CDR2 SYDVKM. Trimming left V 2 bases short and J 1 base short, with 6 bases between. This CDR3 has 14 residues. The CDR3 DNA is TGTGCCAGCAGTTTAACGGGGTCCTACAATGAGCAGTTCTTC. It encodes CASSLTGSYNEQFF.

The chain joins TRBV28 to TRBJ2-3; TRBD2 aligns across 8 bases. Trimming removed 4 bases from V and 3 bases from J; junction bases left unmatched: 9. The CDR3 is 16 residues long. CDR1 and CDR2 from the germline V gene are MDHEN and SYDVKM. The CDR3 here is CASSSTTAGDTDTQYF. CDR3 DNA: TGTGCCAGCAGTTCAACGACAGCGGGGGATACAGATACGCAGTATTTT.

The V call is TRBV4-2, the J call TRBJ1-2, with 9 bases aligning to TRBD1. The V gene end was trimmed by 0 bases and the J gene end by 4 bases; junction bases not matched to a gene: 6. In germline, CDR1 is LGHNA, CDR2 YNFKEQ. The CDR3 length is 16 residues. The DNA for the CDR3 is TGTGCCAGCAGCCAAGAACCCGGGACAGGGACCTATGGCTACACCTTC. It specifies CASSQEPGTGTYGYTF.

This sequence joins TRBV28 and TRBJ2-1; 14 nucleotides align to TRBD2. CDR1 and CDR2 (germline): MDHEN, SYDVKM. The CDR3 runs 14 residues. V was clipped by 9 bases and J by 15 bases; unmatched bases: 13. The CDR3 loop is CASTRTGLAGERFF. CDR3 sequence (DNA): TGTGCCAGTACCCGGACGGGACTAGCGGGAGAACGGTTCTTC.

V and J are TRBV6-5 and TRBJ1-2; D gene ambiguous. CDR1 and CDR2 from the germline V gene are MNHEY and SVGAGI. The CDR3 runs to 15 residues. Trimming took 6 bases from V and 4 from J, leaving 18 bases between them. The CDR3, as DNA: TGTGCCAGCAGACTGGACTCTTCGCGTCTCTATGGCTACACCTTC. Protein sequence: CASRLDSSRLYGYTF.

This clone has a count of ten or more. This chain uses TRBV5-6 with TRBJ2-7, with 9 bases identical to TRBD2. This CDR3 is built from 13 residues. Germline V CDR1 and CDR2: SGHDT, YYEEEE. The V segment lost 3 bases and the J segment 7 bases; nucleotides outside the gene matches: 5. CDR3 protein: CASSWGLAGEQYF. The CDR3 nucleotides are TGTGCCAGCAGCTGGGGACTAGCCGGGGAGCAGTACTTC.

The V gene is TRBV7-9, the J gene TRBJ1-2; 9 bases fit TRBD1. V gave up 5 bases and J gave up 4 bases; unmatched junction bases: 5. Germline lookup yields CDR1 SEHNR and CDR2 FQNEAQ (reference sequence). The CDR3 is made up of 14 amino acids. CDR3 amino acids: CASSARQGGYGYTF. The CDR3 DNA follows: TGTGCCAGCAGCGCCCGACAGGGGGGCTATGGCTACACCTTC. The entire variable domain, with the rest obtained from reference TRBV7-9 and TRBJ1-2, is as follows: DTGVSQNPRHKITKRGQNVTFRCDPISEHNRLYWYRQTLGQGPEFLTYFQNEAQLEKSRLLSDRFSAERPKGSFSTLEIQRTEQGDSAMYLCASSARQGGYGYTFGSGTRLTVV.

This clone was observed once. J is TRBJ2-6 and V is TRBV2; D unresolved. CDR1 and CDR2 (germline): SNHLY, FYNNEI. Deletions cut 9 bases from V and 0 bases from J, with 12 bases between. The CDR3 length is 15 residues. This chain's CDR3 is CARQTRISGANVLTF. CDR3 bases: TGTGCCAGACAGACCCGCATCTCTGGGGCCAACGTCCTGACTTTC.

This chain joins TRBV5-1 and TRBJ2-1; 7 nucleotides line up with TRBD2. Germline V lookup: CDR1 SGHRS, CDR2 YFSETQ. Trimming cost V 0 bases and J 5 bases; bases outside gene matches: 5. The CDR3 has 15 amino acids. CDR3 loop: CASSLGGGYNNEQFF. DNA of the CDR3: TGCGCCAGCAGCTTGGGGGGGGGTTATAACAATGAGCAGTTCTTC.

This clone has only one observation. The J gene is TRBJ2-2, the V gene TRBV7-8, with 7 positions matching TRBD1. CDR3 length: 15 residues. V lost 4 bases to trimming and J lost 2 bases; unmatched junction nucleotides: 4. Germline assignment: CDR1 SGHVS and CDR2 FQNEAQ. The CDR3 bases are TGTGCCAGCAGCTGGGACAGACTTAACACCGGGGAGCTGTTTTTT. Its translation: CASSWDRLNTGELFF.

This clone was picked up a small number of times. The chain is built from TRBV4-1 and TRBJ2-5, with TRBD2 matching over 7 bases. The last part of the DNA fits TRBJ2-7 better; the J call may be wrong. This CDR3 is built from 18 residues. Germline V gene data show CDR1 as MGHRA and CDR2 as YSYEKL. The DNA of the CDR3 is TGCGCCAGCAGCCCGCCTGGTTCTAGCGGCCTATCTACCTACGAGCAGTACTTC. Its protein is CASSPPGSSGLSTYEQYF.

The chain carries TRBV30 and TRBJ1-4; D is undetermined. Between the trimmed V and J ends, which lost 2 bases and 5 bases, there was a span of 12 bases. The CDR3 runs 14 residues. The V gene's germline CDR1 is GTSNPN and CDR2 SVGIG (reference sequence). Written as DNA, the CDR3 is TGTGCCTGGAGTCCGGGTACTTCGAATGAAAAACTGTTTTTT. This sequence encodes CAWSPGTSNEKLFF.

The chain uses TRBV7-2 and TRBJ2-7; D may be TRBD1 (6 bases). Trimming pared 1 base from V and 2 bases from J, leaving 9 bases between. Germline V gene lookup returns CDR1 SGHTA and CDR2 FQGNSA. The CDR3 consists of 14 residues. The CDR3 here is CASSLVGQTYEQYF. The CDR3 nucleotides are TGTGCCAGCAGCTTAGTAGGACAGACCTACGAGCAGTACTTC.

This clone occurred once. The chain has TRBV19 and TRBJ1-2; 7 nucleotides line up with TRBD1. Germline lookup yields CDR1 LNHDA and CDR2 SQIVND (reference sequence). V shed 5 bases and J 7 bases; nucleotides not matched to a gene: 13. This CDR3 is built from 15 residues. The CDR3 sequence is CASSSGAGGLAGYTF. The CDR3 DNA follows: TGTGCCAGTAGTTCGGGGGCAGGGGGTCTGGCTGGCTACACCTTC.

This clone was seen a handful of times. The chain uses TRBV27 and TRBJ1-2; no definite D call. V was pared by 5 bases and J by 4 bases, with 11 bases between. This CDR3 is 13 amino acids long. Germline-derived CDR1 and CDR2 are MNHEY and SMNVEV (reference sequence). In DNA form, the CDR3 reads TGTGCCAGCAGTAACCCAGGAACCTATGGCTACACCTTC. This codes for CASSNPGTYGYTF.

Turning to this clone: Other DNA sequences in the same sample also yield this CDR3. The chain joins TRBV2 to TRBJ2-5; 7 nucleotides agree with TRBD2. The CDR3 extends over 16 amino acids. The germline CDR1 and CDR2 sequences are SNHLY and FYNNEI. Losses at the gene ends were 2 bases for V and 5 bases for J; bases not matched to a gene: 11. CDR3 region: CASSEIRQGGRETQYF. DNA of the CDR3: TGTGCCAGCAGTGAAATTCGCCAGGGAGGGAGGGAGACCCAGTACTTC.

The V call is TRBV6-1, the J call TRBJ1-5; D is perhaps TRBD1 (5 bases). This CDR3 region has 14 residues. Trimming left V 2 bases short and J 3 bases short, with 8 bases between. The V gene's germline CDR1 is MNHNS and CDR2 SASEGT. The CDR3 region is CASSERGVNQPQHF. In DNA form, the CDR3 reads TGTGCCAGCAGTGAAAGGGGTGTCAATCAGCCCCAGCATTTT.

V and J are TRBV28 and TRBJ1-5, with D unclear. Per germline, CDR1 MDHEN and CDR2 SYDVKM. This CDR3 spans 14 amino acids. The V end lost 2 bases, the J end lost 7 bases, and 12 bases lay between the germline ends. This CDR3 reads CASSLVTVPQPQHF. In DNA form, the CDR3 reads TGTGCCAGCAGTTTAGTTACAGTACCCCAGCCCCAGCATTTT.

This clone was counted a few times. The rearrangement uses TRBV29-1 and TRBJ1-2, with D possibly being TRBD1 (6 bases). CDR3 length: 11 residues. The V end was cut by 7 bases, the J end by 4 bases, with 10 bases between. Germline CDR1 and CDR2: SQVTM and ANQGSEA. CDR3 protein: CSAEDSYGYTF. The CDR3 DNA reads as TGCAGCGCCGAGGACAGCTATGGCTACACCTTC.

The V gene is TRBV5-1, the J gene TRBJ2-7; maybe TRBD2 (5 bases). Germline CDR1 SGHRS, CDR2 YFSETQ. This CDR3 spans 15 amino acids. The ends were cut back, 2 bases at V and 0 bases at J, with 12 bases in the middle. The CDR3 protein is CASSFFPGSSYEQYF. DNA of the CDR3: TGCGCCAGCAGCTTTTTTCCTGGGAGCTCCTACGAGCAGTACTTC.

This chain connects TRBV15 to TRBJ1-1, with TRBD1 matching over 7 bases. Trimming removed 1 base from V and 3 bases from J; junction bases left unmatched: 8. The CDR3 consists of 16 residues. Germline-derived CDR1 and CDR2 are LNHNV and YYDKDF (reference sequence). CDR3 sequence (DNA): TGTGCCACCAGCAGAGGAGGGGGGACAGTTTACACTGAAGCTTTCTTT. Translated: CATSRGGGTVYTEAFF.

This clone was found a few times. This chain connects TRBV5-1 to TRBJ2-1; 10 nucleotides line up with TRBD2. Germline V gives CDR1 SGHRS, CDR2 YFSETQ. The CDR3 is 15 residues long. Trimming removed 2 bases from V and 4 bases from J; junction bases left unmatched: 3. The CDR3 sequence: CASSFSGGVYNEQFF. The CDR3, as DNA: TGCGCCAGCAGCTTCAGCGGGGGGGTGTACAATGAGCAGTTCTTC. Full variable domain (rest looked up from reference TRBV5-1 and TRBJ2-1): KAGVTQTPRYLIKTRGQQVTLSCSPISGHRSVSWYQQTPGQGLQFLFEYFSETQRNKGNFPGRFSGRQFSNSRSEMNVSTLELGDSALYLCASSFSGGVYNEQFFGPGTRLTVL.

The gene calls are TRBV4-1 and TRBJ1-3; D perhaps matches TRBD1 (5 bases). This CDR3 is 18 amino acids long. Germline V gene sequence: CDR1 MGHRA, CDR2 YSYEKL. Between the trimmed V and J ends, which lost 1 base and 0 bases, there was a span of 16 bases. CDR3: CASSQGRAGPRSGNTIYF. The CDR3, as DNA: TGCGCCAGCAGCCAAGGTAGGGCAGGGCCGCGCTCTGGAAACACCATATATTTT.

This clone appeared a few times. In DNA form, the CDR3 reads TGTGCCAGCAGTGAAGCGACTAGCGGGAGTTCCGGGGAGCTGTTTTTT. This encodes CASSEATSGSSGELFF. The chain has TRBV6-1 and TRBJ2-2, with 12 bases lining up with TRBD2. Per the germline V gene, CDR1 is MNHNS and CDR2 is SASEGT. V was pared by 0 bases and J by 6 bases, with 2 bases of the junction left unmatched. This CDR3 region has 16 residues.